The text below deals with one TCR beta chain. The record originates from a study of blood T cell repertoires in COVID-19. Methods used by the authors: Cell counts per sample came from amplifying reference gene primers. Repertoires were generated with immunoSEQ multiplex PCR, while TCRdb's copy carries only in-frame clones and drops some. V, J and clone size are taken as reported in that table, and D and trimming were inferred from the DNA itself. This table has about 270,000 clones, approximately 87% appearing once. With 1 base clipped from V and 1 base from J, the junction kept 2 bases outside the gene matches. The CDR3 covers 14 residues. Germline V gives CDR1 GTSNPN, CDR2 SVGIG (reference sequence).

The sequence was obtained from a woman aged 25 to 45 with COVID-19, enrolled during active disease. The V call is TRBV30, the J call TRBJ1-1; 8 bases match TRBD1. Source material: peripheral blood. The CDR3 sequence is CAWSDGTGNTEAFF. The CDR3 region has the DNA TGTGCCTGGAGTGATGGGACAGGGAACACTGAAGCTTTCTTT.